The rows below give T cell receptor beta chains drawn from one sample of a study of CD8+ T cells in alopecia areata. The protocol was immunoSEQ multiplex PCR, while the TCRdb copy is restricted to in-frame clones and leaves out a portion. The table lists some 95,000 clones, 44% of them singletons. The sequencing used CD8+ T cells sorted from blood, collected at week 24, from a patient treated with tofacitinib. The receptors were gathered from a human donor with alopecia areata. The CDR3 runs from the conserved cysteine through the conserved F or W. The D gene is left open where the match is weak. Size is stated for part of the rows, as once, few or many counts, or as a class when the clone is expanded.

clone_size: NA; d_call: TRBD1; j_call: TRBJ1-5; v_call: TRBV27; cdr3_aa: CASSPPGGGQPQHF; cdr3_nt: TGTGCCAGCAGTCCCCCAGGGGGCGGTCAGCCCCAGCATTTT
clone_size: few; d_call: NA; j_call: TRBJ1-1; v_call: TRBV7-9; cdr3_aa: CASSSHGARTEAFF; cdr3_nt: TGTGCCAGCAGCTCCCACGGGGCGCGAACTGAAGCTTTCTTT
clone_size: few; d_call: TRBD1; j_call: TRBJ1-2; v_call: TRBV29-1; cdr3_aa: CSALWFGDSDPADYGYTF; cdr3_nt: TGCAGCGCCCTCTGGTTTGGGGACAGCGACCCCGCGGACTATGGCTACACCTTC
clone_size: NA; d_call: NA; j_call: TRBJ2-7; v_call: TRBV9; cdr3_aa: CASSARGQFNEQYF; cdr3_nt: TGTGCCAGCAGCGCCCGAGGCCAGTTTAACGAGCAGTACTTC
clone_size: once; d_call: TRBD2; j_call: TRBJ2-1; v_call: TRBV7-9; cdr3_aa: CASSKPGTSFHEQFF; cdr3_nt: TGTGCCAGCAGCAAACCCGGGACTAGTTTCCATGAGCAGTTCTTC
clone_size: NA; d_call: TRBD2; j_call: TRBJ2-1; v_call: TRBV29-1; cdr3_aa: CSVPWGGVAYEQFF; cdr3_nt: TGCAGCGTTCCCTGGGGGGGGGTAGCGTATGAGCAGTTCTTC
clone_size: many; d_call: TRBD1; j_call: TRBJ1-3; v_call: TRBV7-6; cdr3_aa: CASSPHEGQFHSGNTIYF; cdr3_nt: TGTGCCAGCAGCCCCCACGAGGGACAGTTCCACTCTGGAAACACCATATATTTT
clone_size: few; d_call: TRBD1; j_call: TRBJ2-7; v_call: TRBV7-6; cdr3_aa: CASSSQGEGYEQYF; cdr3_nt: TGTGCCAGCAGTTCCCAGGGGGAAGGCTACGAGCAGTACTTC
clone_size: NA; d_call: TRBD2; j_call: TRBJ2-5; v_call: TRBV4-1; cdr3_aa: CASSLLMGGRETQYF; cdr3_nt: TGCGCCAGCAGCCTTCTAATGGGAGGGAGGGAGACCCAGTACTTC
clone_size: NA; d_call: NA; j_call: TRBJ2-5; v_call: TRBV28; cdr3_aa: CATTPGYQEKAQYF; cdr3_nt: TGTGCCACGACTCCAGGATACCAAGAGAAGGCCCAGTACTTC
clone_size: NA; d_call: TRBD1; j_call: TRBJ2-7; v_call: TRBV9; cdr3_aa: CASSSGTGSYEQYF; cdr3_nt: TGTGCCAGCTCCTCCGGGACAGGTTCCTACGAGCAGTACTTC
clone_size: NA; d_call: TRBD1; j_call: TRBJ2-7; v_call: TRBV25-1; cdr3_aa: CASSRTGPHEQYF; cdr3_nt: TGTGCCAGCAGTAGGACAGGGCCCCACGAGCAGTACTTC
clone_size: NA; d_call: TRBD2; j_call: TRBJ2-1; v_call: TRBV27; cdr3_aa: CASSLASGRARFF; cdr3_nt: TGTGCCAGCAGTTTAGCTAGCGGGAGGGCCCGGTTCTTC
clone_size: few; d_call: NA; j_call: TRBJ2-2; v_call: TRBV15; cdr3_aa: CATSRVYPGTLTNTGELFF; cdr3_nt: TGTGCCACCAGCAGAGTCTACCCCGGGACACTTACGAACACCGGGGAGCTGTTTTTT
clone_size: NA; d_call: TRBD1; j_call: TRBJ1-2; v_call: TRBV5-4; cdr3_aa: CASSFSRGLDGYTF; cdr3_nt: TGTGCCAGCAGCTTTAGCAGGGGGCTGGATGGCTACACCTTC
clone_size: NA; d_call: NA; j_call: TRBJ2-7; v_call: TRBV9; cdr3_aa: CASSERLDVGEQYF; cdr3_nt: TGTGCCAGCAGTGAGAGACTAGATGTAGGCGAGCAGTACTTC
clone_size: NA; d_call: NA; j_call: TRBJ2-5; v_call: TRBV4-1; cdr3_aa: CASSSGPHTQETQYF; cdr3_nt: TGCGCCAGCAGCTCGGGGCCCCACACCCAAGAGACCCAGTACTTC
clone_size: few; d_call: TRBD1; j_call: TRBJ2-1; v_call: TRBV7-9; cdr3_aa: CASTPGQGDEQFF; cdr3_nt: TGTGCCAGCACCCCGGGACAGGGAGATGAGCAGTTCTTC
clone_size: few; d_call: NA; j_call: TRBJ1-1; v_call: TRBV11-1; cdr3_aa: CASGQRNTEAFF; cdr3_nt: TGTGCCAGCGGGCAAAGGAACACTGAAGCTTTCTTT
clone_size: NA; d_call: TRBD1; j_call: TRBJ2-7; v_call: TRBV29-1; cdr3_aa: CSVAGQGTYEQYF; cdr3_nt: TGCAGCGTAGCTGGACAGGGTACCTACGAGCAGTACTTC
clone_size: NA; d_call: NA; j_call: TRBJ1-4; v_call: TRBV30; cdr3_aa: CAWSVGFGGSGEKLFF; cdr3_nt: TGTGCCTGGAGTGTTGGATTCGGGGGCTCCGGGGAAAAACTGTTTTTT
clone_size: NA; d_call: TRBD2; j_call: TRBJ2-3; v_call: TRBV10-1; cdr3_aa: CASRQAGVGDTQYF; cdr3_nt: TGCGCCAGCAGACAAGCGGGAGTCGGAGATACGCAGTATTTT
clone_size: few; d_call: NA; j_call: TRBJ2-7; v_call: TRBV4-1; cdr3_aa: CASSPGQGPTGAYEQYF; cdr3_nt: TGCGCCAGCAGCCCAGGCCAGGGGCCTACGGGAGCCTACGAGCAGTACTTC
clone_size: few; d_call: NA; j_call: TRBJ2-3; v_call: TRBV6-6; cdr3_aa: CASSRTYTDTQYF; cdr3_nt: TGTGCCAGCAGCCGAACGTACACAGATACGCAGTATTTT
clone_size: few; d_call: TRBD1; j_call: TRBJ1-5; v_call: TRBV7-3; cdr3_aa: CASSVKGSDRVTQPQHF; cdr3_nt: TGTGCCAGCAGCGTCAAAGGGTCTGACAGGGTCACTCAGCCCCAGCATTTT
clone_size: NA; d_call: NA; j_call: TRBJ1-2; v_call: TRBV29-1; cdr3_aa: CSVQDGNYGYTF; cdr3_nt: TGCAGCGTACAGGACGGTAACTATGGCTACACCTTC
clone_size: few; d_call: TRBD2; j_call: TRBJ2-3; v_call: TRBV27; cdr3_aa: CASSIGAGGTDTQYF; cdr3_nt: TGTGCCAGCAGCATAGGAGCGGGAGGGACAGATACGCAGTATTTT
clone_size: NA; d_call: NA; j_call: TRBJ2-1; v_call: TRBV4-2; cdr3_aa: CASSQDLLPTTPDNEQFF; cdr3_nt: TGTGCCAGCAGCCAAGATCTTCTCCCCACTACCCCGGACAATGAGCAGTTCTTC
clone_size: NA; d_call: NA; j_call: TRBJ2-6; v_call: TRBV4-2; cdr3_aa: CASSQERDSGANVLTF; cdr3_nt: TGTGCCAGCAGCCAAGAACGAGACTCTGGGGCCAACGTCCTGACTTTC
clone_size: few; d_call: TRBD2; j_call: TRBJ2-2; v_call: TRBV27; cdr3_aa: CASSFSRAGGPGELFF; cdr3_nt: TGTGCCAGCAGTTTTAGTCGAGCGGGAGGGCCTGGGGAGCTGTTTTTT
clone_size: NA; d_call: NA; j_call: TRBJ2-1; v_call: TRBV6-5; cdr3_aa: CASSYSLVNEQFF; cdr3_nt: TGTGCCAGCAGTTACTCACTTGTCAATGAGCAGTTCTTC
clone_size: NA; d_call: TRBD1; j_call: TRBJ1-2; v_call: TRBV7-9; cdr3_aa: CASSTSDRAFGSGYTF; cdr3_nt: TGTGCCAGCAGCACCTCGGACAGGGCGTTCGGTTCCGGCTACACCTTC
clone_size: few; d_call: TRBD2; j_call: TRBJ2-7; v_call: TRBV25-1; cdr3_aa: CASSEWGSGRYEQYF; cdr3_nt: TGTGCCAGCAGTGAATGGGGTAGCGGGAGGTACGAGCAGTACTTC
clone_size: few; d_call: NA; j_call: TRBJ1-2; v_call: TRBV29-1; cdr3_aa: CSVPLSLGYTF; cdr3_nt: TGCAGCGTTCCCCTGTCCCTGGGCTACACCTTC
clone_size: NA; d_call: NA; j_call: TRBJ1-2; v_call: TRBV13; cdr3_aa: CASSRTALSNYGYTF; cdr3_nt: TGTGCCAGCAGCCGGACAGCCTTGTCTAACTATGGCTACACCTTC
clone_size: few; d_call: NA; j_call: TRBJ1-2; v_call: TRBV30; cdr3_aa: CAWEQGYGYTF; cdr3_nt: TGTGCCTGGGAACAGGGCTATGGCTACACCTTC
clone_size: NA; d_call: NA; j_call: TRBJ2-3; v_call: TRBV11-2; cdr3_aa: CASSFVVDTQYF; cdr3_nt: TGTGCCAGCAGCTTTGTCGTAGATACGCAGTATTTT
clone_size: NA; d_call: TRBD2; j_call: TRBJ2-2; v_call: TRBV29-1; cdr3_aa: CSVVRELPGELFF; cdr3_nt: TGCAGCGTTGTGCGGGAGCTACCCGGGGAGCTGTTTTTT
clone_size: NA; d_call: NA; j_call: TRBJ2-5; v_call: TRBV6-5; cdr3_aa: CASSYSRLASSETQYF; cdr3_nt: TGTGCCAGCAGTTACTCGAGGCTAGCGTCATCAGAGACCCAGTACTTC
clone_size: NA; d_call: TRBD1; j_call: TRBJ2-7; v_call: TRBV27; cdr3_aa: CASSSPGQGAYEQYF; cdr3_nt: TGTGCCAGCAGTTCCCCGGGACAGGGGGCCTACGAGCAGTACTTC
clone_size: NA; d_call: NA; j_call: TRBJ1-2; v_call: TRBV5-4; cdr3_aa: CASSLNRGGGYTF; cdr3_nt: TGTGCCAGCAGCTTGAACAGAGGGGGTGGCTACACCTTC
clone_size: few; d_call: NA; j_call: TRBJ2-2; v_call: TRBV29-1; cdr3_aa: CSVVSTGTLNTGELFF; cdr3_nt: TGCAGCGTTGTCTCCACCGGGACACTAAACACCGGGGAGCTGTTTTTT
clone_size: NA; d_call: TRBD2; j_call: TRBJ2-7; v_call: TRBV4-3; cdr3_aa: CASSHDLTSGRANEQYF; cdr3_nt: TGCGCCAGCAGCCATGACCTGACTAGCGGGAGGGCGAACGAGCAGTACTTC
clone_size: NA; d_call: NA; j_call: TRBJ2-1; v_call: TRBV7-9; cdr3_aa: CASSPSSSYNEQFF; cdr3_nt: TGTGCCAGCAGCCCCTCTAGCTCCTACAATGAGCAGTTCTTC
clone_size: NA; d_call: NA; j_call: TRBJ2-5; v_call: TRBV7-8; cdr3_aa: CASSPDRDTQHQETQYF; cdr3_nt: TGTGCCAGCAGCCCGGACCGGGACACCCAGCACCAAGAGACCCAGTACTTC
clone_size: few; d_call: NA; j_call: TRBJ2-7; v_call: TRBV9; cdr3_aa: CASSVGGSGNYEQYF; cdr3_nt: TGTGCCAGCAGCGTAGGTGGTAGCGGTAACTACGAGCAGTACTTC
clone_size: NA; d_call: NA; j_call: TRBJ1-1; v_call: TRBV5-1; cdr3_aa: CASSLRLTAPGTEAFF; cdr3_nt: TGCGCCAGCAGCTTGAGATTGACTGCCCCGGGAACTGAAGCTTTCTTT
clone_size: NA; d_call: NA; j_call: TRBJ2-3; v_call: TRBV11-3; cdr3_aa: CASSYLDTDTQYF; cdr3_nt: TGTGCCAGCAGCTACTTGGACACAGATACGCAGTATTTT
clone_size: few; d_call: NA; j_call: TRBJ2-7; v_call: TRBV23-1; cdr3_aa: CASSQSGGADSYEQYF; cdr3_nt: TGCGCCAGCAGTCAATCGGGCGGGGCCGATTCCTACGAGCAGTACTTC
clone_size: few; d_call: NA; j_call: TRBJ2-2; v_call: TRBV7-2; cdr3_aa: CASSLATGELFF; cdr3_nt: TGTGCCAGCAGCTTAGCGACCGGGGAGCTGTTTTTT
clone_size: few; d_call: NA; j_call: TRBJ2-5; v_call: TRBV7-9; cdr3_aa: CASSPPERGLETQYF; cdr3_nt: TGTGCCAGCAGCCCACCGGAGAGGGGTCTGGAGACCCAGTACTTC
clone_size: NA; d_call: NA; j_call: TRBJ1-1; v_call: TRBV25-1; cdr3_aa: CASRLNREGSTEAFF; cdr3_nt: TGTGCCAGCAGGTTAAACAGGGAGGGGAGCACTGAAGCTTTCTTT
clone_size: NA; d_call: NA; j_call: TRBJ2-3; v_call: TRBV9; cdr3_aa: CASSGPRGRTQNGDTQYF; cdr3_nt: TGTGCCAGCAGCGGCCCCCGAGGCAGGACTCAAAATGGAGATACGCAGTATTTT
clone_size: few; d_call: TRBD2; j_call: TRBJ2-5; v_call: TRBV29-1; cdr3_aa: CSVVGTSGETQYF; cdr3_nt: TGCAGCGTTGTAGGGACTAGCGGAGAGACCCAGTACTTC
clone_size: few; d_call: NA; j_call: TRBJ2-1; v_call: TRBV20-1; cdr3_aa: CSARGYEQFF; cdr3_nt: TGCAGTGCTAGAGGCTATGAGCAGTTCTTC